A single sample gave rise to the 4 T cell receptor beta chains below, sequenced in a study of blood T cell repertoires in COVID-19. Profiled with immunoSEQ multiplex PCR; TCRdb holds only in-frame clones, not every one. Among 200,000 to 250,000 clones listed, roughly 82% were seen once. The source material was peripheral blood. The receptors stem from an elderly woman with COVID-19, enrolled during active disease.

J is TRBJ2-7 and V is TRBV28, with D possibly matching TRBD2 (5 bases). This CDR3 region has 14 residues. V lost 4 bases, J lost 7 bases, and 17 bases lay in between. CDR1 and CDR2 (germline): MDHEN, SYDVKM. As DNA, the CDR3 is TGTGCCAGCAGTTCGCTGCGGCCGGGGAGAGAGCAGTACGTC. Residues: CASSSLRPGREQYV.

V gene TRBV7-2 combines with J gene TRBJ1-5, with 8 bases lining up with TRBD1. V lost 3 bases and J lost 5; bases outside the gene matches: 6. Germline loops: CDR1 SGHTA, CDR2 FQGNSA. The CDR3 is made up of 15 amino acids. CDR3: CASSFFQGADQPQHF. The CDR3, as DNA: TGTGCCAGCAGCTTCTTTCAGGGGGCAGATCAGCCCCAGCATTTT.

The CDR3 reads CASSKARGETQYF. The CDR3 nucleotides read TGTGCCAGTAGTAAGGCCAGGGGAGAGACCCAGTACTTC. This rearrangement joins TRBV19 to TRBJ2-5; a possible D gene is TRBD1 (6 bases). The V end lost 4 bases, the J end lost 4 bases, and 10 bases lay between the germline ends. This CDR3 has 13 residues. The V gene's germline CDR1 is LNHDA and CDR2 SQIVND (reference sequence).

V is TRBV10-3 and J is TRBJ1-4; D unresolved. V gave up 2 bases and J gave up 4 bases, with 11 bases separating them. Germline CDR1 and CDR2: ENHRY and SYGVKD. The CDR3 has 15 amino acids. CDR3 loop: CAISEGSPRNEKLFF. The DNA of the CDR3 is TGTGCCATCAGTGAGGGTAGCCCCCGTAATGAAAAACTGTTTTTT.